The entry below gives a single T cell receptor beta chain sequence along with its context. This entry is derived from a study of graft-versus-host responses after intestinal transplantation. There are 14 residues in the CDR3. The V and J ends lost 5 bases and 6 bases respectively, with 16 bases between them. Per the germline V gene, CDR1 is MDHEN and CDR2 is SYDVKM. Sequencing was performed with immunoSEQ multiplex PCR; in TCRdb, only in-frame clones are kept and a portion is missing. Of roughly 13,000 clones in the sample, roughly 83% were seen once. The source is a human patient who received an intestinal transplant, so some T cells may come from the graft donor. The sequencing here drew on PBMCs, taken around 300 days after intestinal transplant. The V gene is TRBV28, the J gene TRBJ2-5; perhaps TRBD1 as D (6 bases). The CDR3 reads CASSMWQGSKTQYF. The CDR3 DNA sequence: TGTGCCAGCAGTATGTGGCAGGGGTCCAAGACCCAGTACTTC.